This TCR beta chain was identified in a study of T cell clonality in common variable immunodeficiency. This clone was counted many times. Antigen specificity is unknown. The read halts 3 residues ahead of the CDR3 end, with the missing end drawn from the germline J gene. The V gene lost 1 base and the J gene lost 0 bases, with 13 bases spanning the gap. CDR3 length equals 17 residues. Here immunoSEQ multiplex PCR was the method, and the copy in TCRdb shows in-frame clones only, minus some. This repertoire holds about 34,000 clones, and none appear only once. Whole-study results and caveats: In common variable immunodeficiency, TCR beta chains reportedly carried fewer deletions and N-nucleotide insertions. CVID subjects had higher TCRbeta clonality than healthy controls, most marked in about a third.

Material: peripheral blood mononuclear cells. The chain is built from TRBV12-3 or TRBV12-4 and TRBJ2-1, with D possibly TRBD1 on 6 matching bases. The clonotype was recovered from a human donor with common variable immunodeficiency. The part of the CDR3 DNA that was read is TGTGCCAGCAGTTTAGAGGGGGTACTGGGCTCCTACAATGAG. The encoded protein is CASSLEGVLGSYNE. The full CDR3 reads CASSLEGVLGSYNEQFF.